The sequence of this T cell receptor (beta chain) was determined in a study of PD-1 blockade in classical Hodgkin lymphoma. Of note for this clone: Antigen: not known.

The study's findings and limits: In CD4+ cells, TCR diversity went up significantly by C4D1, but in CD8+ cells it did not. Exclusion was the outcome for patients who began nivolumab under 1 year after ASCT. Whoever responded completely had baseline diversity much like that seen in newly diagnosed patients.

Using immunoSEQ multiplex PCR, the repertoire was profiled, and TCRdb retains in-frame clones only, with some absent. The table has about 39,000 clones, around nine tenths seen once. The germline gives CDR1 LNHNV, CDR2 YYDKDF (reference sequence). The V segment lost 2 bases and the J segment 3 bases; nucleotides outside the gene matches: 3. The CDR3 covers 16 residues. No patient escaped relapse after autologous stem cell transplantation, and brentuximab vedotin exposure varied. Complete response, partial response or progressive disease was each patient's best response. The sequence derives from a human donor with classical Hodgkin lymphoma. The chain has TRBV15 and TRBJ2-1; 11 nucleotides align to TRBD2. Sequenced here: peripheral blood mononuclear cells (PBMCs), sampled at baseline. The CDR3, as DNA: TGTGCCACCAGCAGACAGGGACTAGCGGTCTACAATGAGCAGTTCTTC. Translating gives CATSRQGLAVYNEQFF.